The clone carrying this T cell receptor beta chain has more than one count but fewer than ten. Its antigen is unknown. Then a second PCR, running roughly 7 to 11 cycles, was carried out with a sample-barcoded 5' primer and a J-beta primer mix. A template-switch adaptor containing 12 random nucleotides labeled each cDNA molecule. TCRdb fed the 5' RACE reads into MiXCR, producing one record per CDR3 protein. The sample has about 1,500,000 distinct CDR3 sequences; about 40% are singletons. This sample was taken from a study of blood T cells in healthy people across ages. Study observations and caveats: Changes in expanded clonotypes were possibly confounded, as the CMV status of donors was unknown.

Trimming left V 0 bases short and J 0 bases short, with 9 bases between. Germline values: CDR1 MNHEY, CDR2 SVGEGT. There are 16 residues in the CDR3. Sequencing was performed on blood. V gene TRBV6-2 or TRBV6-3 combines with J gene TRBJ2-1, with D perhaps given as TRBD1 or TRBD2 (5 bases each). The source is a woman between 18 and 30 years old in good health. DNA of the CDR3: TGTGCCAGCAGTTACTCGAGGGGATACTCCTACAATGAGCAGTTCTTC. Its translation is CASSYSRGYSYNEQFF.